This passage covers 25 T cell receptor beta chains from one sample sequenced in a study of cytomegalovirus exposure and HLA in healthy donors (dated 2017 in TCRdb). Library prep was done by the immunoSEQ multiplex PCR assay. The multiplex PCR relied on a mix of 60 forward primers for TCR Vbeta segments and 13 reverse primers for TCR Jbeta segments. Imported from immuneACCESS, the table was reduced by TCRdb to in-frame sequences with V and J called. These copies leave out some clones; in studies compared against another copy, an unresolved V gene accounts for under half, and the cause of the remainder is not known. Within this sample are just over 60,000 clones, with 80% to 90% of them counted one time only. The ten largest account for 1.4% to 1.5% of the sample. The specimen sequenced was PBMCs. The origin of the receptors is a man younger than 35 in good health and CMV-seronegative.

The V and J genes are TRBV21-1 and TRBJ1-5. TRBV21-1 is a listed pseudogene. CDR3 length equals 13 residues. The chain's CDR3 is CASSKERQQPQHF. CDR3 coding DNA: TGTGCCAGCAGCAAAGAGCGGCAACAGCCCCAGCATTTT.

V gene TRBV11-2 combines with J gene TRBJ2-1; 12 bases agree with TRBD2. Trimming took 1 base from V and 4 from J; bases not matched to a gene: 8. Per germline, CDR1 SGHAT and CDR2 FQNNGV. This CDR3 region has 18 residues. CDR3 nucleotide sequence: TGTGCCAGCAGCTTAGCAGCTGGACTAGCGGGGTATTACAATGAGCAGTTCTTC. Translating it yields CASSLAAGLAGYYNEQFF.

V and J are TRBV6-1 and TRBJ1-5; possibly TRBD1 for D (6 bases). The CDR3 covers 14 residues. Germline V gene lookup returns CDR1 MNHNS and CDR2 SASEGT. V was cut by 7 bases and J by 3 bases, with 13 bases left in between. The CDR3 reads CASTNTGSNQPQHF. The CDR3 DNA reads as TGTGCCAGCACCAACACAGGGTCCAATCAGCCCCAGCATTTT.

This clone was detected only once. The CDR3 coding sequence is TGTGCCAGCAGTGGATTCCCGGGACAGGGGAGGGATGAGCAGTTCTTC. This sequence encodes CASSGFPGQGRDEQFF. The chain has TRBV6-1 and TRBJ2-1; 10 bases match TRBD1. J lost 8 bases, V lost 4 bases, and 11 bases had no gene match. The CDR3 runs to 16 residues. CDR1 is MNHNS, CDR2 SASEGT, per germline.

V gene TRBV19 combines with J gene TRBJ1-2; possible D gene TRBD1, 6 bases. CDR1 and CDR2 (germline): LNHDA, SQIVND (reference sequence). The CDR3 has 15 residues. Trimming shortened V by 3 bases and J by 0 bases, and 11 bases separated the two germline ends. The CDR3, as DNA: TGTGCCAGTAGTATCCGGGACACCCCTAACTATGGCTACACCTTC. This sequence encodes CASSIRDTPNYGYTF. Full variable domain (remainder filled in from reference TRBV19 and TRBJ1-2): DGGITQSPKYLFRKEGQNVTLSCEQNLNHDAMYWYRQDPGQGLRLIYYSQIVNDFQKGDIAEGYSVSREKKESFPLTVTSAQKNPTAFYLCASSIRDTPNYGYTFGSGTRLTVV.

This rearrangement joins TRBV28 to TRBJ2-1; 11 positions match TRBD2. The J segment lost 14 bases and the V segment lost 7 bases, leaving 19 bases of the junction unmatched. The germline CDR1 and CDR2 sequences are MDHEN and SYDVKM. This CDR3 has 16 residues. The CDR3 loop reads CASTLGGIGLAGGEFF. In DNA form, the CDR3 reads TGTGCCAGCACTCTTGGGGGGATTGGGCTAGCGGGGGGCGAGTTCTTC.

In this sample, this clone turned up a few times. The rearrangement links TRBV9 to TRBJ2-1; TRBD2 agrees at 13 bases. After removal of 4 bases from V and 8 bases from J, the junction contained 6 bases not matched to a gene. This CDR3 is 15 amino acids long. Germline assignment: CDR1 SGDLS and CDR2 YYNGEE. This chain's CDR3 is CASSKLAGGQDEQFF. In nucleotides, the CDR3 is TGTGCCAGCAGCAAACTAGCGGGGGGGCAGGATGAGCAGTTCTTC.

This clone occurred once. The chain is built from TRBV9 and TRBJ2-3; 12 nucleotides match TRBD2. CDR1 and CDR2 (germline): SGDLS, YYNGEE. This CDR3 region has 15 residues. Trimming at V came to 4 bases and at J to 3 bases, leaving 3 bases not matched to a gene. DNA of the CDR3: TGTGCCAGCAGCCTAGCGGGGGGGACAACAGATACGCAGTATTTT. It yields the protein CASSLAGGTTDTQYF.

This rearrangement joins TRBV14 to TRBJ2-7; 7 positions match TRBD1. The CDR3 is made up of 14 amino acids. V shed 5 bases and J 1 base; nucleotides not matched to a gene: 5. The germline V gene encodes CDR1 SGHDN and CDR2 FVKESK. The CDR3 sequence is CASSTPGQSYEQYF. For the CDR3, the DNA is TGTGCCAGCAGCACGCCGGGACAGTCCTACGAGCAGTACTTC.

The chain carries TRBV6-1 and TRBJ1-2; TRBD1 matches 8 bases. The trim removed 6 bases at V and 2 bases at J, leaving 5 bases unmatched. Germline V gene sequence: CDR1 MNHNS, CDR2 SASEGT. This CDR3 is 14 amino acids long. CDR3 coding DNA: TGTGCCAGCAGGTACAGGGGGGGGAACTATGGCTACACCTTC. Its protein is CASRYRGGNYGYTF.

The chain recombines TRBV6-5 with TRBJ1-5, with 8 bases aligning to TRBD1. V lost 3 bases and J lost 4; bases outside the gene matches: 5. The CDR3 sequence is 15 residues long. The germline V gene encodes CDR1 MNHEY and CDR2 SVGAGI. The CDR3 nucleotides are TGTGCCAGCAGTTATACAGGGGGAGGTAATCAGCCCCAGCATTTT. This translates into CASSYTGGGNQPQHF.

The chain employs TRBV30 and TRBJ2-3, with D perhaps matching TRBD1 (6 bases). The germline V and J ends were trimmed by 7 bases and 4 bases, with 12 bases remaining between them. Germline CDR1 reads GTSNPN; CDR2 reads SVGIG (reference sequence). The CDR3 is 12 residues long. The CDR3 nucleotides read TGTGCCTTCCGCCGACAGGCAGATACGCAGTATTTT. Its translation is CAFRRQADTQYF.

This clone occurred once. The chain uses TRBV30 and TRBJ1-6; maybe TRBD1 (6 bases). The CDR3 covers 15 residues. Germline CDR1 is GTSNPN and CDR2 is SVGIG (reference sequence). The germline V and J ends were trimmed by 0 bases and 7 bases, with 13 bases remaining between them. CDR3 nucleotides: TGTGCCTGGAGTGTGGGTCCCAGGGGAAATTCACCCCTCCACTTT. Its translation: CAWSVGPRGNSPLHF.

The gene calls are TRBV30 and TRBJ2-3; weak D call: TRBD1 (6 bases). The V end lost 4 bases, the J end lost 3 bases, and 11 bases lay between the germline ends. CDR3 length: 13 amino acids. CDR1 is GTSNPN and CDR2 is SVGIG in the germline V gene (reference sequence). CDR3 sequence (DNA): TGTGCCTGGACAGGGGATCGAACAGATACGCAGTATTTT. Translated: CAWTGDRTDTQYF.

The rearrangement uses TRBV29-1 and TRBJ2-7; TRBD2 aligns across 7 bases. This CDR3 spans 12 amino acids. The V gene's germline CDR1 is SQVTM and CDR2 ANQGSEA. Trimming cost V 3 bases and J 6 bases; bases outside gene matches: 5. The DNA for the CDR3 is TGCAGCGTTGACTACGGGGGGATCGAGCAGTACTTC. Translated, it gives CSVDYGGIEQYF.

V is TRBV27 and J is TRBJ1-1; D is undetermined. Looked up from germline, CDR1 is MNHEY and CDR2 is SMNVEV (reference sequence). The CDR3 has 14 residues. V gave up 8 bases and J gave up 0 bases, with 13 bases separating them. CDR3 loop: CASYPTGLNTEAFF. The CDR3 DNA follows: TGTGCCAGCTACCCGACGGGTTTGAACACTGAAGCTTTCTTT.

This clone was detected only a few times. V usage is TRBV19 and J usage is TRBJ2-7, with a tentative D call TRBD1 (6 bases). The CDR3 sequence is 13 residues long. CDR1 and CDR2 from the germline V gene are LNHDA and SQIVND (reference sequence). Trimming took 5 bases from V and 1 from J, leaving 9 bases between them. DNA of the CDR3: TGTGCCAGTAGTCCTGACAGGTCCTACGAGCAGTACTTC. Its protein product is CASSPDRSYEQYF.

The J gene is TRBJ1-4, the V gene TRBV30; TRBD1 might be the D (6 bases). CDR3 length equals 14 residues. Germline CDR1 and CDR2: GTSNPN and SVGIG (reference sequence). The V and J ends lost 2 bases and 5 bases respectively, with 12 bases between them. CDR3 coding DNA: TGTGCCTGGAGTCCCGGACAGTGGAATGAAAAACTGTTTTTT. Encoded protein: CAWSPGQWNEKLFF.

The chain combines TRBV7-2 with TRBJ2-5, with a weak D call TRBD1 (6 bases). CDR1 and CDR2 from the germline V gene are SGHTA and FQGNSA. The CDR3 loop spans 15 amino acids. Trimming shortened V by 1 base and J by 1 base, and 10 bases separated the two germline ends. DNA for the CDR3: TGTGCCAGCAGCTTAGAGCAGGGGCTCCAAGAGACCCAGTACTTC. It is translated as CASSLEQGLQETQYF.

The chain is built from TRBV6-5 and TRBJ2-1; 7 bases match TRBD1. The germline gives CDR1 MNHEY, CDR2 SVGAGI. The CDR3 consists of 15 residues. Trimming removed 5 bases from V and 2 bases from J; junction bases left unmatched: 6. The CDR3 bases are TGTGCCAGCAGTCCCCGGGACAGCCCCTACAATGAGCAGTTCTTC. It encodes CASSPRDSPYNEQFF.

This clone is labeled large. V gene TRBV6-4 combines with J gene TRBJ2-3, with TRBD1 matching over 9 bases. In germline, CDR1 is MRHNA, CDR2 SNTAGT. The CDR3 length is 15 residues. V lost 6 bases to trimming and J lost 2 bases; unmatched junction nucleotides: 6. The CDR3 protein is CASSEKQGATDTQYF. CDR3 coding DNA: TGTGCCAGCAGCGAGAAACAGGGGGCCACAGATACGCAGTATTTT.

The rearrangement links TRBV10-1 to TRBJ1-5, with D maybe TRBD1 (5 bases). Per germline, CDR1 WNHNN and CDR2 SYGVQD (reference sequence). V lost 0 bases and J 6 bases, leaving 15 bases between the germline ends. CDR3 length: 16 amino acids. The DNA for the CDR3 is TGCGCCAGCAGTGAGTCCTGGGCCGGGGGGGGTCAGCCCCAGCATTTT. It encodes CASSESWAGGGQPQHF.

The chain combines TRBV7-2 with TRBJ2-5, with D uncertain. V was shortened by 3 bases and J by 5 bases, with 10 bases between the two germline ends. The CDR3 has 13 amino acids. Germline lookup yields CDR1 SGHTA and CDR2 FQGNSA. The CDR3 nucleotides read TGTGCCAGCAGCTTGGGCTTCTTGGAGACCCAGTACTTC. Amino acid sequence: CASSLGFLETQYF.

The chain uses TRBV5-1 and TRBJ1-6, with D possibly matching TRBD1 (6 bases). V was pared by 4 bases and J by 8 bases, with 16 bases between. Germline CDR1 reads SGHRS; CDR2 reads YFSETQ. This CDR3 has 15 amino acids. The CDR3 sequence is CASSLRTANDSPLHF. The CDR3 DNA reads as TGCGCCAGCAGCCTGCGGACAGCTAATGATTCACCCCTCCACTTT.

Concerning this clone itself: The CDR3 does not end in the conserved phenylalanine or tryptophan, so this is likely a read error. This chain connects TRBV29-1 to TRBJ1-3; TRBD1 is a possible D gene (5 bases). This CDR3 is built from 13 residues. V was clipped by 6 bases and J by 3 bases, with 12 bases between them. The germline gives CDR1 SQVTM, CDR2 ANQGSEA. CDR3 loop: CSVKGVNGNTIYL. In DNA form, the CDR3 reads TGCAGCGTGAAAGGGGTTAATGGAAACACCATATATCTT.